The T cell receptor (beta chain) under discussion was sequenced for a study of shared clonotypes between healthy human individuals (dated by TCRdb to 2020 to 2021). In the study overall: Two women and a few men aged 18 to 49 years were included in the cohort. Per donor, three plates each were used for CD4 naive and CD4 memory, two for CD8 naive, and one for CD8 memory. To estimate repertoire size and how much clonotype sharing occurs between individuals, the study deeply sequenced the blood TCR repertoires of five healthy adults. To increase sequencing depth and limit assay-specific biases, TCR repertoire library preparation and sequencing were carried out by different laboratories using diverse techniques. Between about 0.85 and 8.9 billion PBMCs per donor were obtained by leukapheresis.

Healthy HIV-negative adults with no recently reported acute infections or vaccinations were included as donors. Only Caucasian adults living in Nashville, Tennessee, USA were represented among the donors. CD4+ T cells were enriched through magnetic negative selection, after which naive cells were positively selected on CD45RA and the remaining negative fraction served as the memory subset. After blood collection by leukapheresis, PBMCs were isolated using Ficoll-Histopaque density gradient centrifugation and then cryopreserved in the vapor phase of liquid nitrogen. Analytical flow cytometry was used to check the purity and quantity of each magnetically sorted T cell population. Genomic DNA was isolated from each sorted fraction and quantified by UV absorbance on a Nanodrop 2000c. TCR CDR3 regions were amplified from genomic DNA by multiplex PCR using the deep immunoSEQ assay. Genomic DNA extracted from each cell subset was distributed evenly over all wells of several immunoSEQ 96-well plates, and each plate served as one replicate. For sorted subsets, roughly 200 ng of genomic DNA, equivalent to about 30,000 T cell genomes, went into each replicate PCR. The purified libraries were quantified using a Qubit 3.0 fluorometer, sized with a Bioanalyzer 2100, and then quantified again using the KAPA Library Quantification kit. Every immunoSEQ 96-well plate was sequenced on a dedicated single-read 150-cycle Illumina NextSeq 550 flow cell. For the original study's pipeline: The immunoSEQ output contained only junctional sequences without quality scores, so filtering could not match that applied to full-length reads. Sequences were annotated with PyIR, a Python wrapper for IgBLAST v1.9, and V/J genes and CDR3 were assigned using IMGT germline references. Reads with weak V/J assignments (E-value above 1e-6), missing CDR3, stop codons, out-of-frame junctions, or ambiguous translated residues were removed. A V3J clonotype was defined by an identical inferred V gene, J gene, and CDR3 amino acid sequence. Percentage overlap between repertoires was computed as shared unique clonotypes divided by the size of the smaller repertoire. Richness of each repertoire was evaluated using RTK rarefaction, the Chao1 estimator, and Recon v2.1 estimates of unobserved clonotypes. For all TCRbeta clonotypes obtained by the gDNA method from four donors, generation probabilities were computed with OLGA. The source is immuneACCESS, and TCRdb retained only in-frame sequences with V and J called. Part of the clones is not carried over; for the studies checked, unresolved V genes explain less than half of this, and the remainder is unexplained. The V and J calls and clone size were taken over from that table, and D and trimming were inferred from the DNA. In all, the sample holds roughly 2.2 million clones, and just under 95% of those were seen once. The ten largest account for approximately 0.41% of the sample.

Here is what the overall study found, with its caveats: Even with the large sequencing depth, rarefaction of the sorted-subset datasets indicated that sequencing was incomplete. Clonotypes shared by all four sorted-subset donors showed higher generation probabilities than non-shared clonotypes. Sampling was restricted to blood, and TCR repertoires in tissue are likely to differ from TCR repertoires in blood. Pairwise subsampling indicated that sequencing depth was expected to affect the degree of clonotype sharing among donors. The small number of donors limited the genetic and exposure-history diversity represented. Naive subsets generally had larger estimated clonotype richness than memory subsets did. Approximately 5% of naive CD4, 3.5% of naive CD8, roughly 2.4% of memory CD4, and 0.35% to 0.5% of memory CD8 clonotypes were shared across several donors.

A word on this clone: The antigen this receptor binds is unknown. Base qualities were left out, and no much larger clone turns up one base away.

Spanning cysteine to phenylalanine, the CDR3 consists of 15 amino acids. Solely the CDR3 DNA is kept, with 45 bases framed from the first base. Deletion took 7 bases off V and 3 bases off J, with a span of 15 bases between the germline ends. According to the germline V gene (reference sequence), CDR1 reads LNHDA and CDR2 reads SQIVND. This TCR derives from a man between 18 and 29 years old in good health. Some clones in this sample may be carry-over from other donors' samples. The chain was built from TRBV19 and TRBJ2-2; matching of 7 bases hints at TRBD2 as the D gene. Source material: naive CD4+ T cells from PBMCs. The meaning of the sample's cell subset or site label: CD45RA+ positively selected. The CDR3 sequence is CASTSGGADTGELFF. The DNA sequence is as follows: TGTGCCAGTACCTCTGGGGGGGCGGACACCGGGGAGCTGTTTTTT. The full variable domain, completed from the reference TRBV19 and TRBJ2-2 proteins outside the CDR3, reads DGGITQSPKYLFRKEGQNVTLSCEQNLNHDAMYWYRQDPGQGLRLIYYSQIVNDFQKGDIAEGYSVSREKKESFPLTVTSAQKNPTAFYLCASTSGGADTGELFFGEGSRLTVL.